Following are 20 T cell receptor beta chains from one sample sequenced in a study of cytomegalovirus exposure and HLA in healthy donors. The PCR ran on 60 Vbeta and 13 Jbeta primers. Sequencing used immunoSEQ multiplex PCR; TCRdb keeps in-frame clones, though not all of them. The table lists roughly 150,000 clones, nearly 70% of them singletons, with 10% in the top ten. Material for sequencing was PBMCs. The source is a man under 40 in good health and CMV-seropositive.

V is TRBV2 and J is TRBJ2-5, with D possibly TRBD1 on 5 matching bases. The CDR3 spans 12 residues. Germline CDR1 and CDR2: SNHLY and FYNNEI. Trimming removed 6 bases at V and 2 bases at J, with 7 bases between. This CDR3 reads CASRTVQETQYF. The CDR3 region has the DNA TGTGCCAGCAGGACAGTACAAGAGACCCAGTACTTC.

This clone was detected a few times. V and J are TRBV6-1 and TRBJ2-3, with 9 bases matching TRBD2. V lost 0 bases, J lost 8 bases, and 6 bases stayed unmatched. CDR1 is MNHNS and CDR2 is SASEGT in the germline V gene. This CDR3 is 15 amino acids long. CDR3 coding DNA: TGTGCCAGCAGTGAAGCGGCGGGAGGGCCTTTTACGCAGTATTTT. Encoded protein: CASSEAAGGPFTQYF.

The chain uses TRBV2 and TRBJ1-3; D is undetermined. The V end lost 10 bases, the J end lost 4 bases, and 17 bases lay between the germline ends. The CDR3 consists of 14 residues. Germline loops: CDR1 SNHLY, CDR2 FYNNEI. CDR3 protein: CATLPGRSGNTIYF. The CDR3 DNA reads TGTGCCACCCTGCCCGGGAGATCAGGAAACACCATATATTTT.

The gene calls are TRBV6-4 and TRBJ2-2, with 8 nucleotides matching TRBD1. CDR1 MRHNA and CDR2 SNTAGT come from the germline V gene. The V and J ends lost 6 bases and 1 base, in that order; junction bases with no gene match: 1. This CDR3 is built from 14 residues. The CDR3 nucleotides read TGTGCCAGCAGAGGACAGGGGAACACCGGGGAGCTGTTTTTT. Amino acid sequence: CASRGQGNTGELFF.

CDR3: CASSSSYLAGYTF. CDR3 nucleotide sequence: TGTGCCAGCAGTTCTTCCTATTTAGCTGGCTACACCTTC. V gene TRBV27 combines with J gene TRBJ1-2; no reliable D call. The V and J ends lost 4 bases and 7 bases respectively, with 13 bases between them. The CDR3 length is 13 residues. From germline, CDR1 is MNHEY and CDR2 SMNVEV (reference sequence).

This clone was seen more than once but under ten times. CDR3 amino acids: CASSYKAGRTGELFF. The DNA of the CDR3 is TGTGCCAGCAGTTACAAGGCAGGGCGGACCGGGGAGCTGTTTTTT. V usage is TRBV6-5 and J usage is TRBJ2-2; tentatively, D is TRBD1 (5 bases). Germline V gene data show CDR1 as MNHEY and CDR2 as SVGAGI. The CDR3 runs to 15 residues. Trimming took off 2 bases at V and 5 bases at J, with 12 bases between the two ends.

Points on this clone: Because the CDR3 is missing its conserved closing phenylalanine or tryptophan, this is likely a read error. The rearrangement links TRBV5-1 to TRBJ1-1, with 8 nucleotides matching TRBD1. This CDR3 comprises 13 residues. The germline gives CDR1 SGHRS, CDR2 YFSETQ. V trimming: 4 bases; J trimming: 11 bases; junction bases outside the gene matches: 10. The CDR3 coding sequence is TGCGCCAGCAGCCAGCAGGGGGCGGGGGTCGCTTTCATT. Amino acid sequence: CASSQQGAGVAFI.

This clone occurred a few times. J is TRBJ2-7 and V is TRBV5-6; 8 nucleotides match TRBD1. The germline CDR1 and CDR2 sequences are SGHDT and YYEEEE. V shed 5 bases and J 6 bases; nucleotides not matched to a gene: 19. This CDR3 spans 17 amino acids. CDR3: CASSLGPPRTGYFEQYF. The CDR3 DNA sequence: TGTGCCAGCAGTTTAGGCCCGCCCAGGACAGGGTACTTCGAGCAGTACTTC.

The chain links TRBV6-1 to TRBJ1-5, with D possibly TRBD1 on 5 matching bases. Germline-derived CDR1 and CDR2 are MNHNS and SASEGT. The CDR3 has 15 amino acids. Trimming stripped 7 bases from V and 1 base from J, with 14 bases between. CDR3 nucleotide sequence: TGTGCCAGCACTCTTACAGGAATCAGCAATCAGCCCCAGCATTTT. Amino acids: CASTLTGISNQPQHF.

CDR3 sequence reads: CASSKGQFYEQYF. The CDR3 DNA follows: TGTGCCAGCAGTAAGGGACAGTTTTACGAGCAGTACTTC. The V call is TRBV25-1, the J call TRBJ2-7, with 7 bases identical to TRBD1. CDR3 length: 13 amino acids. In germline, CDR1 is MGHDK, CDR2 SYGVNS. J lost 4 bases, V lost 5 bases, and 5 bases had no gene match.

There are a few counts of this clone. The V call is TRBV5-6, the J call TRBJ1-1, with D possibly matching TRBD1 (6 bases). CDR1 and CDR2 (germline): SGHDT, YYEEEE. The CDR3 totals 15 residues. Trimming took off 2 bases at V and 1 base at J, with 12 bases between the two ends. CDR3 nucleotide sequence: TGTGCCAGCAGCTTATTAGACAGGAGGAACACTGAAGCTTTCTTT. Protein sequence: CASSLLDRRNTEAFF.

The chain couples TRBV7-9 to TRBJ2-5; the match to TRBD1 covers 8 bases. Near its end, the DNA agrees better with TRBJ2-7, so the J call may be wrong. Germline CDR1 reads SEHNR; CDR2 reads FQNEAQ (reference sequence). The CDR3 spans 14 residues. CDR3 region: CASSRAGGQGEQYF. CDR3 in DNA: TGTGCCAGCAGCAGAGCGGGCGGACAGGGCGAGCAGTACTTC.

The chain couples TRBV29-1 to TRBJ2-3, with D uncertain. With 8 bases removed from V and 0 bases from J, the gap between germline ends came to 18 bases. The CDR3 is 15 residues long. Germline V gene sequence: CDR1 SQVTM, CDR2 ANQGSEA. CDR3: CSFPTTSLSTDTQYF. The CDR3, as DNA: TGCAGCTTTCCGACGACATCCTTGAGCACAGATACGCAGTATTTT.

The chain recombines TRBV7-2 with TRBJ1-5; D possibly corresponds to TRBD1 (6 bases). The germline V and J ends were trimmed by 4 bases and 1 base, with 20 bases remaining between them. Germline V lookup: CDR1 SGHTA, CDR2 FQGNSA. The CDR3 spans 18 residues. CDR3 DNA sequence: TGTGCCAGCAGCTCACCCGGGGGGGCGAGAGCCAGCAATCAGCCCCAGCATTTT. Protein sequence: CASSSPGGARASNQPQHF.

The V and J genes are TRBV5-8 and TRBJ2-5; TRBD2 matches 15 bases. The ends lost 4 bases at V and 0 bases at J; junction bases unmatched: 4. The germline V gene encodes CDR1 SGHTS and CDR2 YDEGEE. The CDR3 spans 17 residues. CDR3 sequence (DNA): TGTGCCAGCAGCCCGGGACTAGCGGGAGGAGACCAAGAGACCCAGTACTTC. It encodes CASSPGLAGGDQETQYF.

The rearrangement links TRBV7-3 to TRBJ2-7, with 10 bases identical to TRBD2. J gave up 3 bases and V 2 bases, and 4 bases lay outside the gene matches. In germline, CDR1 is SGHTA, CDR2 FQGTGA. There are 15 residues in the CDR3. DNA for the CDR3: TGTGCCAGCAGCTTAGCAGCGGGAGGGTACTACGAGCAGTACTTC. It specifies CASSLAAGGYYEQYF.

CDR3 DNA: TGTGCCAGCAGAGTAGACAGGATTGAAGCTTTCTTT. Encoded protein: CASRVDRIEAFF. The chain is built from TRBV2 and TRBJ1-1; possibly TRBD1 for D (6 bases). Trimming cost V 6 bases and J 7 bases, with 12 bases left between them. The V gene's germline CDR1 is SNHLY and CDR2 FYNNEI. The CDR3 is 12 amino acids.

This chain links TRBV5-1 with TRBJ2-5; TRBD2 matches at 9 bases. This CDR3 comprises 15 residues. V shed 2 bases, J shed 5 bases, and the junction held 7 bases outside the gene matches. The germline V gene encodes CDR1 SGHRS and CDR2 YFSETQ. In nucleotides, the CDR3 is TGCGCCAGCAGCTTTAGCGGGAGAACCCCGGAGACCCAGTACTTC. Translation gives CASSFSGRTPETQYF.

This rearrangement joins TRBV28 to TRBJ2-5; D is perhaps TRBD1 (5 bases). The CDR3 is made up of 14 amino acids. CDR1 and CDR2 from the germline V gene are MDHEN and SYDVKM. Deletions cut 7 bases from V and 0 bases from J, with 12 bases between. The CDR3 DNA is TGTGCCAGCATGTATGGGGCGTACCAAGAGACCCAGTACTTC. Translation: CASMYGAYQETQYF. Supplemented by reference TRBV28 and TRBJ2-5, the full variable domain reads DVKVTQSSRYLVKRTGEKVFLECVQDMDHENMFWYRQDPGLGLRLIYFSYDVKMKEKGDIPEGYSVSREKKERFSLILESASTNQTSMYLCASMYGAYQETQYFGPGTRLLVL.

In this sample, this clone turned up a few times. The V and J genes are TRBV4-2 and TRBJ1-5; TRBD1 matches at 8 bases. The germline CDR1 and CDR2 sequences are LGHNA and YNFKEQ. CDR3 length equals 16 residues. Trimming took 3 bases from V and 4 from J; bases not matched to a gene: 8. The CDR3: CASSQNPGQGNQPQHF. CDR3 DNA: TGTGCCAGCAGCCAGAACCCCGGACAGGGAAATCAGCCCCAGCATTTT.